The 21 T cell receptor beta chains presented below share a single source sample, sequenced in a study of PD-L1 blockade in urothelial cancer. Clones were read by immunoSEQ multiplex PCR, and TCRdb kept only the in-frame ones, dropping some. Of just over 35,000 clones in the sample, 36% were seen once. The source material was tumor tissue, sampled before atezolizumab (anti-PD-L1) treatment. The receptors derive from a man between 60 and 70 years old with urothelial cancer.

The chain has TRBV28 and TRBJ1-5; 7 bases agree with TRBD1. The CDR3 has 16 residues. V lost 0 bases and J lost 5; bases outside the gene matches: 7. CDR1 MDHEN and CDR2 SYDVKM come from the germline V gene. CDR3 loop: CASSLWKGQGDQPQHF. The CDR3 nucleotides are TGTGCCAGCAGTTTATGGAAGGGGCAGGGGGATCAGCCCCAGCATTTT.

The CDR3 coding sequence is TGTGCCAGCACCCTAGGGGGGGGTAATCAGCCCCAGCATTTT. Amino acids: CASTLGGGNQPQHF. The chain uses TRBV12-5 and TRBJ1-5; D is possibly TRBD1 (6 bases). Per the germline V gene, CDR1 is LGHNT and CDR2 is FRNRAP. The CDR3 is 14 residues long.

The chain uses TRBV19 and TRBJ1-4; 7 nucleotides match TRBD1. J was trimmed by 4 bases and V by 8 bases; bases with no gene match: 16. There are 17 residues in the CDR3. CDR1 is LNHDA and CDR2 is SQIVND in the germline V gene (reference sequence). In DNA form, the CDR3 reads TGTGCCAGTGCGGATCCCCGGGAGGGACAGAATAATGAAAAACTGTTTTTT. This sequence encodes CASADPREGQNNEKLFF.

The chain couples TRBV6-8 to TRBJ1-2; maybe TRBD1 (6 bases). V was clipped by 4 bases and J by 3 bases, with 15 bases between them. The CDR3 is made up of 15 amino acids. Looked up from germline, CDR1 is MNHGY and CDR2 is SAAAGT. The CDR3 spells CASSSGAGAHYGYTF. The CDR3 nucleotides are TGTGCCAGCAGTTCTGGAGCAGGGGCTCACTATGGCTACACCTTC.

The chain employs TRBV19 and TRBJ2-1; 12 nucleotides match TRBD2. Germline trimming cut 3 bases from V and 10 bases from J; bases unmatched to any gene: 7. This CDR3 region has 15 residues. Germline loops: CDR1 LNHDA, CDR2 SQIVND (reference sequence). For the CDR3, the DNA is TGTGCCAGTAGTATGGGTCTAGCGGGAGGGAACGAGCAGTTCTTC. It specifies CASSMGLAGGNEQFF.

The rearrangement joins TRBV19 to TRBJ2-7, with 9 bases that match TRBD2. Germline CDR1 LNHDA, CDR2 SQIVND (reference sequence). The CDR3 totals 14 residues. V shed 5 bases, J shed 7 bases, and the junction held 9 bases outside the gene matches. The CDR3, as DNA: TGTGCCAGTAGTTTTCGCGGGGGGGCCCGGGAGCAGTACTTC. Encoded protein: CASSFRGGAREQYF.

This clone was seen a few times. The DNA for the CDR3 is TGTGCCACCAGAACCCATAGGACAGGGGATTCCTCCTCTGGAAACACCATATATTTT. Translation: CATRTHRTGDSSSGNTIYF. This sequence joins TRBV15 and TRBJ1-3; 9 positions agree with TRBD1. The CDR3 spans 19 residues. V gave up 6 bases and J gave up 0 bases; unmatched junction bases: 15. Germline V lookup: CDR1 LNHNV, CDR2 YYDKDF (reference sequence). Full variable domain (rest looked up from reference TRBV15 and TRBJ1-3): DAMVIQNPRYQVTQFGKPVTLSCSQTLNHNVMYWYQQKSSQAPKLLFHYYDKDFNNEADTPDNFQSRRPNTSFCFLDIRSPGLGDTAMYLCATRTHRTGDSSSGNTIYFGEGSWLTVV.

A few counts support this clone. CDR3 residues: CASSRDSNNYGYTF. CDR3 DNA: TGTGCCAGCAGCAGAGACAGTAACAACTATGGCTACACCTTC. V gene TRBV7-7 combines with J gene TRBJ1-2; D may be TRBD1 (5 bases). The CDR3 totals 14 residues. V was shortened by 5 bases and J by 2 bases, with 12 bases between the two germline ends. Germline-derived CDR1 and CDR2 are SSHAT and FNYEAQ (reference sequence).

In this sample, this clone turned up a few times. The V and J genes are TRBV6-7 and TRBJ1-2; 12 nucleotides agree with TRBD1. TRBV6-7 carries the ORF label, with uncertain function. With 5 bases clipped from V and 8 bases from J, the junction kept 9 bases outside the gene matches. There are 15 residues in the CDR3. Written as DNA, the CDR3 is TGTGCCAGCAGTGGACCGGGACAGGGGGCATGGGGCTACACCTTC. Encoded protein: CASSGPGQGAWGYTF.

This sequence joins TRBV9 and TRBJ2-1, with D maybe TRBD1 (6 bases). Germline lookup yields CDR1 SGDLS and CDR2 YYNGEE. Trimming removed 7 bases from V and 12 bases from J, with 17 bases in between. This CDR3 is built from 12 residues. The CDR3 DNA sequence: TGTGCCAGCCGGAAACAGGGCCCCAGGCAGTTCTTC. Translation gives CASRKQGPRQFF.

This chain links TRBV5-1 with TRBJ1-2, with D unresolved. The ends were cut back, 3 bases at V and 2 bases at J, with 11 bases in the middle. Per germline, CDR1 SGHRS and CDR2 YFSETQ. CDR3 length: 14 residues. In nucleotides, the CDR3 is TGCGCCAGCAGCTCAATGGGTTCCAACTATGGCTACACCTTC. This codes for CASSSMGSNYGYTF.

This chain joins TRBV12-1 and TRBJ1-5. TRBV12-1 is noted as a pseudogene. The CDR3 has 13 amino acids. The CDR3 DNA reads as TGTGCCAGCAGCTTTAGTAGCAATCAGCCCCAGCATTTT. Protein: CASSFSSNQPQHF.

This clone was seen a handful of times. The rearrangement links TRBV5-1 to TRBJ2-1; TRBD1 matches at 10 bases. The CDR3 sequence is 17 residues long. Germline loops: CDR1 SGHRS, CDR2 YFSETQ. Trimming at V came to 5 bases and at J to 8 bases, leaving 16 bases not matched to a gene. The CDR3: CASRKGGQGEYIHEQFF. CDR3 in DNA: TGCGCCAGCAGAAAGGGAGGACAGGGGGAATATATCCATGAGCAGTTCTTC.

The chain couples TRBV28 to TRBJ1-1; perhaps TRBD1 as D (6 bases). CDR3 size: 12 residues. With 6 bases removed from V and 4 bases from J, the gap between germline ends came to 9 bases. Germline V gene data show CDR1 as MDHEN and CDR2 as SYDVKM. CDR3 nucleotides: TGTGCCAGCAGGGGGGCTTCCACTGAAGCTTTCTTT. This sequence encodes CASRGASTEAFF. Full variable domain (outside the CDR3, taken from reference TRBV28 and TRBJ1-1): DVKVTQSSRYLVKRTGEKVFLECVQDMDHENMFWYRQDPGLGLRLIYFSYDVKMKEKGDIPEGYSVSREKKERFSLILESASTNQTSMYLCASRGASTEAFFGQGTRLTVV.

V usage is TRBV19 and J usage is TRBJ2-2; D unresolved. The germline V gene encodes CDR1 LNHDA and CDR2 SQIVND (reference sequence). Trimming shortened V by 6 bases and J by 1 base, and 6 bases separated the two germline ends. This CDR3 is 13 amino acids long. The CDR3 loop reads CASRPVNTGELFF. In nucleotides, the CDR3 is TGTGCCAGTAGACCAGTGAACACCGGGGAGCTGTTTTTT.

V usage is TRBV6-8 and J usage is TRBJ2-2, with 14 nucleotides matching TRBD2. Germline-derived CDR1 and CDR2 are MNHGY and SAAAGT. The CDR3 extends over 17 amino acids. The trim removed 4 bases at V and 2 bases at J, leaving 3 bases unmatched. CDR3 in DNA: TGTGCCAGCAGTTTCGGACTAGCGGGAGGAAACACCGGGGAGCTGTTTTTT. This encodes CASSFGLAGGNTGELFF.

DNA of the CDR3: TGTGCCAGCTCACCGGGACAGGGCATCACCGGGGAGCTGTTTTTT. Its translation is CASSPGQGITGELFF. The chain has TRBV18 and TRBJ2-2; 9 bases line up with TRBD1. The germline gives CDR1 KGHSH, CDR2 LQKENI. The CDR3 is 15 amino acids. The J segment lost 4 bases and the V segment lost 3 bases, leaving 3 bases of the junction unmatched.

The rearrangement uses TRBV4-1 and TRBJ2-2, with D perhaps TRBD2 (6 bases). Germline assignment: CDR1 MGHRA and CDR2 YSYEKL. The CDR3 has 14 amino acids. Trimming removed 4 bases from V and 2 bases from J, with 8 bases in between. For the CDR3, the DNA is TGCGCCAGCAGCCGGGACTCTAACACCGGGGAGCTGTTTTTT. Its translation is CASSRDSNTGELFF.

This chain joins TRBV1 and TRBJ1-3; the table's D call of TRBD1 was not tested on the DNA. TRBV1 has pseudogene status. CDR3 length: 16 amino acids. In DNA form, the CDR3 reads TGCGCCAGCAGCCAAGCAGGACAGAACTCTGGAAACACCATATATTTT. It codes for CASSQAGQNSGNTIYF.

The genes are TRBV4-1 and TRBJ2-2, with D possibly being TRBD1 (6 bases). The CDR3 extends over 17 amino acids. In germline, CDR1 is MGHRA, CDR2 YSYEKL. Trimming removed 1 base from V and 2 bases from J, with 14 bases in between. CDR3 amino acids: CASSQVETGPNTGELFF. The CDR3 DNA reads as TGCGCCAGCAGCCAAGTAGAGACAGGACCTAACACCGGGGAGCTGTTTTTT.

The genes are TRBV28 and TRBJ2-7, with D perhaps TRBD1 (6 bases). V lost 6 bases to trimming and J lost 4 bases, with 10 bases between them. The germline gives CDR1 MDHEN, CDR2 SYDVKM. CDR3 length equals 12 residues. CDR3 loop: CASSSGVYEQYF. CDR3 in DNA: TGTGCCAGCAGCTCAGGGGTGTACGAGCAGTACTTC.